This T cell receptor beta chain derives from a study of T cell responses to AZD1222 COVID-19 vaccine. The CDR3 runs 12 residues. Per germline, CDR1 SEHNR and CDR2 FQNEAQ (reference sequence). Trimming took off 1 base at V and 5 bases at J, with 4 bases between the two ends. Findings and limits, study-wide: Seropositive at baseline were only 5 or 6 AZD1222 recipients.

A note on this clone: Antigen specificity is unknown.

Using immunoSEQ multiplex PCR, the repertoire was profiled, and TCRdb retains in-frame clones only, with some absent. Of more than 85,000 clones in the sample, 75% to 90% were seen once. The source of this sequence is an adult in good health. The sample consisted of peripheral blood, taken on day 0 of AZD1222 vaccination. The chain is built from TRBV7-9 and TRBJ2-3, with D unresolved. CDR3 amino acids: CASSLVGDTQYF. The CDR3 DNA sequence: TGTGCCAGCAGCTTAGTAGGAGATACGCAGTATTTT.